This is a list of T cell receptor beta chains from one sample in a study of T cell responses to AZD1222 COVID-19 vaccine. The assay was immunoSEQ multiplex PCR, and TCRdb's table has in-frame clones only and misses some. The sample includes more than 140,000 clones, more than 80% of them seen just once. The source was peripheral blood, collected on day 0 of AZD1222 vaccination. Source of these receptors: an adult in good health. The CDR3 runs from the conserved cysteine through the conserved F or W. A D gene is named only where the DNA matches it firmly. Clone size is shown for a subset of rows, as once, few, many or a class of expanded clone.

>TRBJ1-2|TRBD1|NA|TRBV24-1
CATSDPGQAYYGYTF
TGTGCCACCAGTGATCCGGGACAGGCCTACTATGGCTACACCTTC
>TRBJ2-3|TRBD1|NA|TRBV15
CATSAGQGTTDTQYF
TGTGCCACCAGCGCGGGACAGGGAACCACAGATACGCAGTATTTT
>TRBJ2-7|NA|once|TRBV6-5
CASSQPSPGEQYF
TGTGCCAGCAGCCAGCCATCTCCCGGCGAGCAGTACTTC
>TRBJ2-7|NA|NA|TRBV5-1
CASSQGTVGSYEQYF
TGCGCCAGCAGCCAAGGGACGGTGGGCTCCTACGAGCAGTACTTC
>TRBJ1-5|NA|NA|TRBV28
CASSEYRNQPQHF
TGTGCCAGCAGTGAGTACAGGAATCAGCCCCAGCATTTT
>TRBJ2-5|NA|NA|TRBV5-4
CASSFGPSYQETQYF
TGTGCCAGCAGCTTTGGTCCATCGTACCAAGAGACCCAGTACTTC
>TRBJ2-7|NA|NA|TRBV28
CATTPPGYTYEQYF
TGTGCCACCACCCCCCCCGGATACACCTACGAGCAGTACTTC
>TRBJ1-4|TRBD1|NA|TRBV6-5
CASSYRTGNNEKLFF
TGTGCCAGCAGTTACAGGACAGGGAATAATGAAAAACTGTTTTTT
>TRBJ1-2|NA|few|TRBV7-8
CASSLALSYGYTF
TGTGCCAGCAGCTTAGCGCTGAGCTATGGCTACACCTTC
>TRBJ1-6|TRBD1|NA|TRBV11-3
CASSLAMGQGSLYRNSPLHF
TGTGCCAGCAGCTTAGCCATGGGACAGGGGTCCCTGTATCGCAATTCACCCCTCCACTTT
>TRBJ2-1|NA|NA|TRBV6-2/TRBV6-3
CASSGGLSYNEQFF
TGTGCCAGCAGCGGGGGGCTCTCCTACAATGAGCAGTTCTTC
>TRBJ2-7|TRBD1|NA|TRBV11-2
CASSSLRDRGTYEQYF
TGTGCCAGCAGCTCTCTCCGAGACAGGGGGACCTACGAGCAGTACTTC
>TRBJ2-4|NA|once|TRBV5-1
CASSLAAGTGNIQYF
TGCGCCAGCAGCTTGGCGGCAGGGACGGGAAACATTCAGTACTTC
>TRBJ2-6|TRBD1|NA|TRBV6-2/TRBV6-3
CASSRTGASSGANVLTF
TGTGCCAGCAGCCGGACAGGGGCCTCCTCTGGGGCCAACGTCCTGACTTTC
>TRBJ1-2|TRBD1|NA|TRBV14
CASSLAGGRNYGYTF
TGTGCCAGCAGCCTAGCAGGGGGTAGGAACTATGGCTACACCTTC
>TRBJ1-3|NA|few|TRBV30
CAWALFAGNTIYF
TGTGCCTGGGCCCTTTTCGCTGGAAACACCATATATTTT
>TRBJ2-5|NA|NA|TRBV5-1
CASSLDPGPQETQYF
TGCGCCAGCAGCCTGGATCCGGGACCGCAAGAGACCCAGTACTTC
>TRBJ2-5|TRBD1|NA|TRBV9
CASSLGTGGRETQYF
TGTGCCAGCAGCCTGGGGACAGGGGGCAGGGAGACCCAGTACTTC
>TRBJ2-2|TRBD2|NA|TRBV2
CASGRVERWSGRAVGAIGELFF
TGTGCCAGCGGAAGAGTCGAAAGATGGAGCGGGAGGGCCGTTGGGGCGATCGGGGAGCTGTTTTTT
>TRBJ2-1|NA|NA|TRBV7-3
CASSLTGNREYNEQFF
TGTGCCAGCAGCTTAACGGGGAACAGGGAGTACAATGAGCAGTTCTTC